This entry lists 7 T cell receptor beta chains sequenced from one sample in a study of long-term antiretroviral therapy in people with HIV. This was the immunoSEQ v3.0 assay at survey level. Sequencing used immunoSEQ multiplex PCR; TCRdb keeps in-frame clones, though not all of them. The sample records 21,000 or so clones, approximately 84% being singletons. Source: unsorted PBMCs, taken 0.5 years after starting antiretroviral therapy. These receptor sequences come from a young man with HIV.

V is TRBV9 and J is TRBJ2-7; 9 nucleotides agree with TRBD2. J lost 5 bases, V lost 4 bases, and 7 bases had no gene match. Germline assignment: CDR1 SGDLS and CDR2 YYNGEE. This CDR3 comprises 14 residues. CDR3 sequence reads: CASSFSGSLDEQYF. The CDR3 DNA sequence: TGTGCCAGCAGCTTTAGCGGGAGTCTCGACGAGCAGTACTTC.

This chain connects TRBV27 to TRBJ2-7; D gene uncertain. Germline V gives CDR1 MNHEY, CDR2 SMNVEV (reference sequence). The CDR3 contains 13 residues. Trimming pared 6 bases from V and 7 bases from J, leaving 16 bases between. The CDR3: CASRPTGVREQYF. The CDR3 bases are TGTGCCAGCAGACCGACCGGCGTTAGGGAGCAGTACTTC.

The CDR3, as DNA: TGTGCCAGCAGGGGACAGGGGGACCAAGAGACCCAGTACTTC. It encodes CASRGQGDQETQYF. This chain uses TRBV13 with TRBJ2-5; 11 bases line up with TRBD1. CDR3 length equals 14 residues. The trim removed 6 bases at V and 0 bases at J, leaving 0 bases unmatched. The germline V gene encodes CDR1 PRHDT and CDR2 FYEKMQ (reference sequence).

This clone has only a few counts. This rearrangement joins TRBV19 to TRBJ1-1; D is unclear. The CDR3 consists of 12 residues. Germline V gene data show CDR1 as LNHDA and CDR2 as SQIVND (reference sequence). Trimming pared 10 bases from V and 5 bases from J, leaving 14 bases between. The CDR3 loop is CATPGPGTEAFF. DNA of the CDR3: TGTGCCACCCCAGGCCCGGGAACTGAAGCTTTCTTT. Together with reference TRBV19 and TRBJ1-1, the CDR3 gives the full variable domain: DGGITQSPKYLFRKEGQNVTLSCEQNLNHDAMYWYRQDPGQGLRLIYYSQIVNDFQKGDIAEGYSVSREKKESFPLTVTSAQKNPTAFYLCATPGPGTEAFFGQGTRLTVV.

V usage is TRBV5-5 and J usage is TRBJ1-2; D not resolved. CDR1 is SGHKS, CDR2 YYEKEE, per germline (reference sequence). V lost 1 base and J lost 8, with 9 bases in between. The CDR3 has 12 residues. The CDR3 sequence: CASSLNTGGYTF. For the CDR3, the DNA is TGTGCCAGCAGCTTGAACACCGGGGGCTACACCTTC.

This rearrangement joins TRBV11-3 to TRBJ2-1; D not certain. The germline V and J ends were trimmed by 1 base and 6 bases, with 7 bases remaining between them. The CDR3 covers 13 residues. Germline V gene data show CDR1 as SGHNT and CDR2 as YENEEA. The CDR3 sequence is CASSLGGSNEQFF. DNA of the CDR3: TGTGCCAGCAGCTTAGGGGGAAGCAATGAGCAGTTCTTC. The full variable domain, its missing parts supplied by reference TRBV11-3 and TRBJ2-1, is EAGVVQSPRYKIIEKKQPVAFWCNPISGHNTLYWYLQNLGQGPELLIRYENEEAVDDSQLPKDRFSAERLKGVDSTLKIQPAELGDSAVYLCASSLGGSNEQFFGPGTRLTVL.

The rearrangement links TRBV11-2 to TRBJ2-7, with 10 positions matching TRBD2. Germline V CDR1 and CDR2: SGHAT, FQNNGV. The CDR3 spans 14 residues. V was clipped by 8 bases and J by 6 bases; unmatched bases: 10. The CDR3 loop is CASGSGTSVGEQYF. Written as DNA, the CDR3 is TGTGCCAGCGGCTCCGGGACTAGCGTCGGCGAGCAGTACTTC.